Many counts were recorded for the clone carrying this T cell receptor (beta chain). Its antigen is unknown. It was with unique molecular identifiers that the TCRbeta library was prepared. A single record per CDR3 protein comes from TCRdb applying MiXCR to the PCR reads. Of approximately 490,000 distinct CDR3 sequences in the sample, about 10% were seen once. The data were taken from a study of T-cell reconstitution after alpha-beta-depleted transplantation in children. V lost 3 bases, J lost 5 bases, and 3 bases stayed unmatched. From germline, CDR1 is MDHEN and CDR2 SYDVKM. The CDR3 spans 14 residues. Points from the study as a whole: After transplant, at about two months, alpha-beta T cells were reportedly derived from several hundred expanded graft clones.

The TCR comes from a child aged 2 to 9 with inherited bone marrow failure, due to receive a stem cell transplant. V is TRBV28 and J is TRBJ2-1; 8 nucleotides align to TRBD2. The specimen comprised PBMCs, sampled before TCRalphabeta/CD19-depleted stem cell transplant. CDR3 protein: CASSFSGVDNEQFF. Here the CDR3 DNA reads TGTGCCAGCAGTTTTAGCGGGGTGGACAATGAGCAGTTCTTC.